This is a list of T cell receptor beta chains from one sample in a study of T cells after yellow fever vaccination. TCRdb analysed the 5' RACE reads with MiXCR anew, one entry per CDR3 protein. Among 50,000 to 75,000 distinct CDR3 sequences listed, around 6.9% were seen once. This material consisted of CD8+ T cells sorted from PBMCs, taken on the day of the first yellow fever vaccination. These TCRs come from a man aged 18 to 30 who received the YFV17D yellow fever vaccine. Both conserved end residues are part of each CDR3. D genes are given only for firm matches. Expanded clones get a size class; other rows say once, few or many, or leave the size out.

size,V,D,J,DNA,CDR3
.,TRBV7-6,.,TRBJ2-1,TGTGCCAGCAGCTGGGGGGGGCACAGCTCCTACAATGAGCAGTTCTTC,CASSWGGHSSYNEQFF
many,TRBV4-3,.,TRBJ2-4,TGCGCCAGCAGCCAAGATCCCGGTTTCGTAAGGAACATTCAGTACTTC,CASSQDPGFVRNIQYF
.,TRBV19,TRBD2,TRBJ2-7,TGTGCCAGTAGTATGGGGGGGGGACTCACCTACGAGCAGTACTTC,CASSMGGGLTYEQYF
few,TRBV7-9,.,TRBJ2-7,TGTGCCAGCAGCGCCCGGGACCCATATTTCGAGCAGTACTTC,CASSARDPYFEQYF
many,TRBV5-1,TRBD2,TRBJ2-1,TGCGCCAGCAGCATCGGACTAGCGGGGCGGGATGAGCAGTTCTTC,CASSIGLAGRDEQFF
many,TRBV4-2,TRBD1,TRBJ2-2,TGTGCCAGCAGCCGAGGACAGGTGGACACCGGGGAGCTGTTTTTT,CASSRGQVDTGELFF
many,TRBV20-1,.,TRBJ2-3,TGCAGTGCTAGAGTAGGTCAGGGATACACAGATACGCAGTATTTT,CSARVGQGYTDTQYF
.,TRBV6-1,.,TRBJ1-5,TGTGCCAGCGCTCCAGGAGGGGGTAATCAGCCCCAGCATTTT,CASAPGGGNQPQHF
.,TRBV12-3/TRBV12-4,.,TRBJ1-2,TGTGCCAGCAGTTTTGGCCTCCTCTATGGCTACACCTTC,CASSFGLLYGYTF
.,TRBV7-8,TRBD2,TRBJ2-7,TGTGCCAGCAGCTTCAGCAGGGAGCGGGACTACGAGCAGTACTTC,CASSFSRERDYEQYF
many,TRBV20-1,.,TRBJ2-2,TGCAGTGCTAGAGGCCGACCCACCGGGGAGCTGTTTTTT,CSARGRPTGELFF